These 23 T cell receptor beta chains were sequenced from one sample in a study of post-analysis software for immune sequencing data. Study outcomes and limitations: TRBV segments more frequent in patients than in controls numbered five and included TRBV5-6, TRBV5-1 and TRBV20-1.

These receptors have no identified antigens. The authors incorporated unique molecular identifiers into the TCR beta cDNA libraries. From the PCR reads, TCRdb called clonotypes with MiXCR, one entry per CDR3 protein. The table records about 760,000 distinct CDR3 sequences, approximately 30% of them present only once. The source material was blood. All receptors come from a girl aged 10 to 17 with multiple sclerosis.

Concerning this clonotype: A single base is all that separates this from a far larger clone, so a read error is likely. The chain is built from TRBV14 and TRBJ2-1; 10 nucleotides align to TRBD2. The end of the DNA fits TRBJ2-7 better, so the J call may be wrong. The CDR3 is made up of 13 amino acids. Germline CDR1 and CDR2: SGHDN and FVKESK. CDR3 nucleotides: TGTGCCAGCAGCCGGACTAGCGGCCACGAGCAGTACTTC. Its protein is CASSRTSGHEQYF.

The chain carries TRBV5-1 and TRBJ1-1; D gene unclear. The V gene's germline CDR1 is SGHRS and CDR2 YFSETQ. This CDR3 has 14 amino acids. Trimming left V 1 base short and J 0 bases short, with 7 bases between. In nucleotides, the CDR3 is TGCGCCAGCAGCTTGACAACAATGAACACTGAAGCTTTCTTT. Translating it yields CASSLTTMNTEAFF.

The chain combines TRBV7-2 with TRBJ1-1; 7 nucleotides match TRBD1. Germline values: CDR1 SGHTA, CDR2 FQGNSA. CDR3 length: 16 amino acids. With 3 bases clipped from V and 3 bases from J, the junction kept 10 bases outside the gene matches. The CDR3 sequence is CASSFPTGLWDTEAFF. CDR3 bases: TGTGCCAGCAGCTTCCCGACAGGGCTGTGGGACACTGAAGCTTTCTTT. The full variable domain, rest sourced from reference TRBV7-2 and TRBJ1-1, is GAGVSQSPSNKVTEKGKDVELRCDPISGHTALYWYRQSLGQGLEFLIYFQGNSAPDKSGLPSDRFSAERTGGSVSTLTIQRTQQEDSAVYLCASSFPTGLWDTEAFFGQGTRLTVV.

Turning to this clonotype: Relative to the germline gene, one junction end is altered; a read error may explain this. The chain joins TRBV12-3 or TRBV12-4 to TRBJ2-1; TRBD2 matches 11 bases. CDR3 length: 13 residues. In DNA form, the CDR3 reads TGTGCCAGCAGGTTAGTACTAGCGGGAGTTCGGTTCTTC. Protein: CASRLVLAGVRFF.

About this clonotype itself: A read error may explain this, as a much larger clone is one base away. CDR3 sequence: CSTRKVDTQYF. CDR3 bases: TGCAGTACTAGAAAGGTGGATACGCAGTATTTT. The chain links TRBV20-1 to TRBJ2-3, with D possibly TRBD2 on 5 matching bases. This CDR3 region has 11 residues. The germline V gene has CDR1 DFQATT and CDR2 SNEGSKA (reference sequence).

This clonotype was picked up a small number of times. The chain recombines TRBV7-9 with TRBJ1-4; D is perhaps TRBD1 (6 bases). Germline assignment: CDR1 SEHNR and CDR2 FQNEAQ (reference sequence). The CDR3 has 15 amino acids. Trimming left V 5 bases short and J 3 bases short, with 13 bases between. CDR3 in amino acids: CASSRGSGANEKLFF. The CDR3 nucleotides are TGTGCCAGCAGCCGCGGGTCAGGGGCTAATGAAAAACTGTTTTTT.

This clonotype was seen a few times. The rearrangement joins TRBV3-1 to TRBJ1-2, with D tentatively TRBD1 (5 bases). This CDR3 comprises 14 residues. Trimming removed 3 bases at V and 8 bases at J, with 16 bases between. Looked up from germline, CDR1 is LGHDT and CDR2 is YNNKEL (reference sequence). CDR3 amino acids: CASSQRQTLGGYTF. CDR3 bases: TGTGCCAGCAGCCAGCGACAGACCCTAGGGGGCTACACCTTC.

This clonotype was seen a few times. The rearrangement uses TRBV4-1 and TRBJ2-7; possibly TRBD1 for D (7 bases). The ends were cut back, 4 bases at V and 4 bases at J, with 17 bases in the middle. This CDR3 is built from 15 residues. CDR1 MGHRA and CDR2 YSYEKL come from the germline V gene. The CDR3 protein is CASSPDPGGIYEQYF. The CDR3 DNA reads as TGCGCCAGCAGCCCCGATCCAGGGGGGATATACGAGCAGTACTTC.

There are a few counts of this clonotype. In DNA, the CDR3 is TGTGCCAGCAGTCCTACACCCGTCGGCTCCTATGGCTACACCTTC. It yields the protein CASSPTPVGSYGYTF. This sequence joins TRBV12-3 or TRBV12-4 and TRBJ1-2; D gene unclear. The CDR3 is made up of 15 amino acids. V lost 5 bases, J lost 4 bases, and 17 bases lay in between.

This chain uses TRBV2 with TRBJ1-4; D gene uncertain. The CDR3 length is 12 residues. Germline V lookup: CDR1 SNHLY, CDR2 FYNNEI. The ends were cut back, 2 bases at V and 8 bases at J, with 6 bases in the middle. The CDR3 sequence is CASSEQEEKLFF. The CDR3 region has the DNA TGTGCCAGCAGTGAACAGGAGGAAAAACTGTTTTTT.

CDR3 residues: CASSLGTANTGELFF. In DNA form, the CDR3 reads TGTGCCAGCAGTTTGGGGACAGCGAACACCGGGGAGCTGTTTTTT. V is TRBV25-1 and J is TRBJ2-2; TRBD1 matches at 7 bases. Trimming cost V 5 bases and J 0 bases; bases outside gene matches: 3. This CDR3 is 15 amino acids long. Germline CDR1 reads MGHDK; CDR2 reads SYGVNS.

The chain is built from TRBV6-1 and TRBJ2-5, with 8 bases matching TRBD1. The CDR3 covers 15 residues. The germline V gene has CDR1 MNHNS and CDR2 SASEGT. V lost 2 bases, J lost 2 bases, and 4 bases stayed unmatched. The chain's CDR3 is CASSETGGSQETQYF. The DNA for the CDR3 is TGTGCCAGCAGTGAAACAGGGGGGTCTCAAGAGACCCAGTACTTC.

The J gene is TRBJ2-7, the V gene TRBV2, with TRBD1 identical over 7 bases. The CDR3 loop spans 16 amino acids. The junction had 10 bases not matched to a gene; V was cut back by 4 bases and J by 1 base. From germline, CDR1 is SNHLY and CDR2 FYNNEI. The CDR3 region is CASSAAGTASSYEQYF. CDR3 in DNA: TGTGCCAGCAGTGCGGCCGGGACAGCCAGTTCCTACGAGCAGTACTTC.

This chain connects TRBV28 to TRBJ2-1, with a tentative D call TRBD1 (5 bases). Trimming stripped 6 bases from V and 0 bases from J, with 12 bases between. The CDR3 totals 15 residues. CDR1 MDHEN and CDR2 SYDVKM come from the germline V gene. CDR3: CASSPRQISYNEQFF. The CDR3 DNA reads TGTGCCAGCAGCCCCCGACAGATCTCCTACAATGAGCAGTTCTTC.

The chain carries TRBV29-1 and TRBJ2-7; 7 nucleotides agree with TRBD1. With V trimmed by 6 bases and J by 2 bases, 10 bases remained unmatched. Germline loops: CDR1 SQVTM, CDR2 ANQGSEA. CDR3 length equals 14 residues. CDR3 sequence reads: CSVSGTESPYEQYF. As DNA, the CDR3 is TGCAGCGTGTCTGGGACAGAGAGCCCCTACGAGCAGTACTTC.

The table lists this clonotype with a few counts. The chain is built from TRBV20-1 and TRBJ1-5; D remains ambiguous. The ends were cut back, 6 bases at V and 4 bases at J, with 19 bases in the middle. The CDR3 loop spans 15 amino acids. Germline CDR1 reads DFQATT; CDR2 reads SNEGSKA (reference sequence). The CDR3 nucleotides read TGCAGTGCCACTACGACCTTAGCTTCTAATCAGCCCCAGCATTTT. It translates to CSATTTLASNQPQHF.

This clonotype was counted between two and nine times. The rearrangement joins TRBV6-1 to TRBJ2-5; the match to TRBD2 covers 7 bases. Germline V gene lookup returns CDR1 MNHNS and CDR2 SASEGT. Losses at the gene ends were 0 bases for V and 6 bases for J; bases not matched to a gene: 10. CDR3 size: 16 residues. DNA for the CDR3: TGTGCCAGCAGTGAAGCGCTTCTGGGGGGGTTACAGACCCAGTACTTC. This codes for CASSEALLGGLQTQYF.

The rearrangement joins TRBV5-1 to TRBJ2-1; D gene ambiguous. This CDR3 spans 14 amino acids. V was clipped by 4 bases and J by 6 bases, with 14 bases between them. Germline CDR1 and CDR2: SGHRS and YFSETQ. CDR3 coding DNA: TGCGCCAGCAGCGGGTCACCGGGTGGCAATGAGCAGTTCTTC. This codes for CASSGSPGGNEQFF. The variable domain in full, completed from reference TRBV5-1 and TRBJ2-1, reads KAGVTQTPRYLIKTRGQQVTLSCSPISGHRSVSWYQQTPGQGLQFLFEYFSETQRNKGNFPGRFSGRQFSNSRSEMNVSTLELGDSALYLCASSGSPGGNEQFFGPGTRLTVL.

The V and J genes are TRBV7-2 and TRBJ2-3; 8 nucleotides align to TRBD2. This CDR3 has 16 amino acids. With V trimmed by 1 base and J by 6 bases, 9 bases remained unmatched. Germline CDR1 reads SGHTA; CDR2 reads FQGNSA. The DNA of the CDR3 is TGTGCCAGCAGCTTAGGGAGCGGGAGTCGGTCTGATACGCAGTATTTT. It specifies CASSLGSGSRSDTQYF.

The genes are TRBV4-2 and TRBJ2-4; 9 bases map to TRBD1. The tail of the sequence fits TRBJ2-7 better, so the J call may be wrong. This CDR3 has 15 amino acids. Germline CDR1 and CDR2: LGHNA and YNFKEQ. The CDR3 region is CASSQFRTGDYEQYF. CDR3 DNA sequence: TGTGCCAGCAGCCAGTTCCGGACAGGGGACTACGAGCAGTACTTC.

The rearrangement links TRBV7-9 to TRBJ1-1; TRBD1 might be the D (5 bases). Trimming removed 1 base at V and 3 bases at J, with 12 bases between. Germline values: CDR1 SEHNR, CDR2 FQNEAQ (reference sequence). The CDR3 is made up of 15 amino acids. CDR3 region: CASSLEGRAHTEAFF. CDR3 coding DNA: TGTGCCAGCAGCTTAGAAGGCAGGGCACACACTGAAGCTTTCTTT.

The table lists this clonotype with a few counts. One end of the junction is discordant with germline, which a read error may explain. The chain joins TRBV7-9 to TRBJ2-5; D call uncertain. This CDR3 spans 14 amino acids. The germline CDR1 and CDR2 sequences are SEHNR and FQNEAQ (reference sequence). The CDR3 spells CASSLAEYQEAQYF. CDR3 DNA: TGTGCCAGCAGCTTAGCTGAGTATCAAGAGGCCCAGTACTTC.

CDR3 amino acids: CASSWTELQETQYF. As DNA, the CDR3 is TGTGCCAGCAGCTGGACAGAACTCCAAGAGACCCAGTACTTC. The genes are TRBV6-2 or TRBV6-3 and TRBJ2-5; tentatively, D is TRBD1 (6 bases). Germline values: CDR1 MNHEY, CDR2 SVGEGT. V was trimmed by 6 bases and J by 1 base, leaving 12 bases between them. The CDR3 is 14 residues long.